The rows below give T cell receptor beta chains drawn from one sample of a study of tumor-infiltrating lymphocytes in primary liver carcinoma. Each CDR3 protein gets one entry after TCRdb re-called the multiplex PCR reads with MiXCR. The sample includes 150,000 to 200,000 distinct CDR3 sequences, about 60% seen only once; the top ten take about 70%. What was sequenced was peripheral blood. The source of these receptors is a man aged 40-50 years with primary liver carcinoma and hepatitis B virus infection. Each CDR3 is given with its conserved first and last residue. Fields, in order: clone size, V gene, J gene, D gene, CDR3 protein, CDR3 DNA. D genes are given only for firm matches. Rows give clone size only sometimes, using once, few, many, or a class for an expanded clone.

few	TRBV6-6	TRBJ1-4	.	CASSTGDLELFF	TGTGCCAGCAGTACGGGGGATCTGGAACTGTTTTTT
.	TRBV2	TRBJ2-3	TRBD2	CASSEVGPSGSRDTQYF	TGTGCCAGCAGTGAAGTTGGGCCTAGCGGGAGTCGAGATACGCAGTATTTT
.	TRBV29-1	TRBJ2-3	.	CSGRAESTDTRYF	TGCAGCGGGAGGGCAGAGAGCACAGATACGCGGTATTTT
.	TRBV6-2/TRBV6-3	TRBJ1-5	TRBD1	CASSRGLGQGNQPQHF	TGTGCCAGCAGCCGCGGTCTGGGACAGGGCAATCAGCCCCAGCATTTT
.	TRBV28	TRBJ2-7	TRBD1	CASSPAGTEYEQYF	TGTGCCAGCAGCCCCGCCGGGACAGAATACGAGCAGTACTTC
.	TRBV12-5	TRBJ2-1	.	CASDSGNYNEQFF	TGTGCTAGTGACTCGGGGAACTACAATGAGCAGTTCTTC
few	TRBV29-1	TRBJ2-3	TRBD1	CSWAGDRGLADTQYF	TGCAGCTGGGCGGGGGACAGGGGGTTAGCAGATACGCAGTATTTT
.	TRBV10-3	TRBJ1-1	.	CAIGLAKYTEAFF	TGTGCCATCGGTCTGGCGAAGTACACTGAAGCTTTCTTT
.	TRBV10-3	TRBJ1-5	.	CAIRPAQGPQHF	TGTGCCATCCGTCCAGCTCAGGGACCCCAGCATTTT
many	TRBV11-1	TRBJ1-1	.	CASRGLNTEAFF	TGTGCCAGCAGGGGGCTGAACACTGAAGCTTTCTTT
.	TRBV6-5	TRBJ2-1	.	CASSAPRYNEQFF	TGTGCCAGCAGTGCCCCCAGGTACAATGAGCAGTTCTTC
few	TRBV14	TRBJ2-2	TRBD1	CASSRLRQGVNSVTGELFF	TGTGCCAGCAGCCGCCTCCGACAGGGGGTGAATTCAGTAACCGGGGAGCTGTTTTTT
few	TRBV12-3/TRBV12-4	TRBJ2-1	TRBD2	CASSFLAGGRNEQFF	TGTGCCAGCAGTTTTCTCGCGGGAGGGCGAAATGAGCAGTTCTTC
many	TRBV11-2	TRBJ2-3	.	CASSLERNTQYF	TGTGCCAGCAGCTTAGAGAGGAATACGCAGTATTTT
.	TRBV4-1	TRBJ2-6	.	CASRQDQGKGTPGANVLTF	TGCGCCAGCAGGCAAGACCAAGGAAAGGGTACCCCTGGGGCCAACGTCCTGACTTTC
few	TRBV6-5	TRBJ2-5	.	CASSYGGGAETQYF	TGTGCCAGCAGTTACGGGGGGGGCGCAGAGACCCAGTACTTC
.	TRBV7-3	TRBJ2-3	.	CASSLGAADTQYF	TGTGCCAGCAGCTTGGGAGCGGCAGATACGCAGTATTTT
.	TRBV29-1	TRBJ2-5	.	CSIIGTQETQYF	TGCAGCATCATCGGGACCCAAGAGACCCAGTACTTC
.	TRBV6-1	TRBJ2-1	TRBD2	CASSEGGGRHNEQFF	TGTGCCAGCAGCGAGGGAGGCGGGAGACATAATGAGCAGTTCTTC
.	TRBV4-1	TRBJ2-5	.	CASSQDRLAIQETQYF	TGCGCCAGCAGCCAAGATCGATTAGCGATCCAAGAGACCCAGTACTTC
.	TRBV5-4	TRBJ2-7	.	CASSGTKYEQYF	TGTGCCAGCAGCGGGACAAAGTACGAGCAGTACTTC
.	TRBV29-1	TRBJ1-2	.	CSVLHRENYGYTF	TGCAGCGTGCTTCACAGGGAGAACTATGGCTACACCTTC
once	TRBV9	TRBJ1-1	.	CASSVGRANTEAFF	TGTGCCAGCAGCGTAGGAAGAGCGAACACTGAAGCTTTCTTT
.	TRBV11-3	TRBJ2-2	TRBD2	CASSLRSGSLKIGELFF	TGTGCCAGCAGCTTAAGAAGCGGGAGTCTGAAAATCGGGGAGCTGTTTTTT
few	TRBV6-5	TRBJ2-7	.	CASSYRDQTYEQYF	TGTGCCAGCAGTTACCGGGACCAGACCTACGAGCAGTACTTC
.	TRBV12-3/TRBV12-4	TRBJ1-4	TRBD1	CASSRPRDSNEKLFF	TGTGCCAGCAGTCGTCCCCGGGACAGCAATGAAAAACTGTTTTTT
many	TRBV12-3/TRBV12-4	TRBJ1-2	TRBD1	CASSHPDRVANYGYTF	TGTGCCAGCAGTCACCCAGACAGGGTCGCCAACTATGGCTACACCTTC
few	TRBV4-2	TRBJ2-7	.	CASSQEGGSHYEQYF	TGTGCCAGCAGCCAAGAAGGTGGCAGCCACTACGAGCAGTACTTC
few	TRBV10-3	TRBJ2-7	TRBD1	CAISDKGQGATYEQYF	TGTGCCATCAGTGATAAGGGACAGGGGGCTACCTACGAGCAGTACTTC
.	TRBV28	TRBJ1-5	.	CASGQVRGQPQHF	TGTGCCAGCGGTCAAGTTCGTGGCCAGCCCCAGCATTTT
.	TRBV11-2	TRBJ2-3	TRBD2	CASSLRLAGGGDTQYF	TGTGCCAGCAGTCTGCGACTAGCGGGAGGAGGAGATACGCAGTATTTT